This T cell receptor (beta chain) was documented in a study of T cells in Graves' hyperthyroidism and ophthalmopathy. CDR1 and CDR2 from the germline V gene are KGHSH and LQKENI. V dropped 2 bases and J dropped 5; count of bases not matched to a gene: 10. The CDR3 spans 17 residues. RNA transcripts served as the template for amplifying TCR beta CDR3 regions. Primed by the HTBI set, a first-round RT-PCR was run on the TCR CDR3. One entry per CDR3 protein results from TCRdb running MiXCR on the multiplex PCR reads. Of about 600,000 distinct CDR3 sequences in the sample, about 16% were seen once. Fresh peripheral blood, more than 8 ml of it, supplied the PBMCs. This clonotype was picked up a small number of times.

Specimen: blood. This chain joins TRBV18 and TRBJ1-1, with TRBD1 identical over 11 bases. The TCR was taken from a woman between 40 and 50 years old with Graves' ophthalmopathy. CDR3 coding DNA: TGTGCCAGCTCACCATCCTGGGACAGGGGGTTTGATACTGAAGCTTTCTTT. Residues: CASSPSWDRGFDTEAFF.